Presented here are 21 T cell receptor beta chains from one specimen sequenced in a study of beta chain features in type 1 diabetes. cDNA synthesis used the whole RNA isolate, giving expressed TCRB sequences. Data came from immunoSEQ multiplex PCR; TCRdb stores just in-frame clones and leaves some out. The table has about 230,000 clones, 9.6% seen once. The sequencing sample was made of naive CD4+ T cells from blood. These receptors were obtained from a woman aged 18-29 years in good health.

This chain joins TRBV5-1 and TRBJ2-5, with D tentatively TRBD1 (5 bases). V was trimmed by 2 bases and J by 5 bases, leaving 13 bases between them. The CDR3 totals 14 residues. Germline values: CDR1 SGHRS, CDR2 YFSETQ. The CDR3 DNA reads as TGCGCCAGCAGCTTTCTGGGCAGGGTGGAGACCCAGTACTTC. It encodes CASSFLGRVETQYF.

Only a few counts were recorded for this clone. This chain links TRBV2 with TRBJ2-7, with TRBD1 matching over 9 bases. The J segment lost 0 bases and the V segment lost 6 bases, leaving 12 bases of the junction unmatched. CDR1 SNHLY and CDR2 FYNNEI come from the germline V gene. The CDR3 has 17 residues. This CDR3 is CASRPRGTGRVSYEQYF. CDR3 sequence (DNA): TGTGCCAGCAGGCCCCGTGGGACAGGGAGGGTCTCCTACGAGCAGTACTTC. The whole variable domain, remainder taken from reference TRBV2 and TRBJ2-7, is EPEVTQTPSHQVTQMGQEVILRCVPISNHLYFYWYRQILGQKVEFLVSFYNNEISEKSEIFDDQFSVERPDGSNFTLKIRSTKLEDSAMYFCASRPRGTGRVSYEQYFGPGTRLTVT.

This clone was counted a few times. CDR3 DNA sequence: TGTGCCAGCAGTCCTCCCAGGGAGGGCCTAGCCAAAAACATTCAGTACTTC. Encoded protein: CASSPPREGLAKNIQYF. The chain joins TRBV9 to TRBJ2-4, with 7 nucleotides matching TRBD2. Germline-derived CDR1 and CDR2 are SGDLS and YYNGEE. The V gene end was trimmed by 5 bases and the J gene end by 0 bases; junction bases not matched to a gene: 11. The CDR3 contains 17 residues.

This clone was observed at least ten times. The chain uses TRBV7-9 and TRBJ2-6; D is possibly TRBD2 (5 bases). V lost 5 bases, J lost 3 bases, and 23 bases lay in between. The germline V gene encodes CDR1 SEHNR and CDR2 FQNEAQ (reference sequence). The CDR3 has 19 amino acids. This chain's CDR3 is CASSRWGEEPTSGANVLTF. Here the CDR3 DNA reads TGTGCCAGCAGCCGATGGGGTGAGGAGCCAACTAGTGGGGCCAACGTCCTGACTTTC. Variable domain in full (rest from reference TRBV7-9 and TRBJ2-6): DTGVSQNPRHKITKRGQNVTFRCDPISEHNRLYWYRQTLGQGPEFLTYFQNEAQLEKSRLLSDRFSAERPKGSFSTLEIQRTEQGDSAMYLCASSRWGEEPTSGANVLTFGAGSRLTVL.

This clone has a handful of counts. The V and J genes are TRBV15 and TRBJ2-5, with 7 bases fitting TRBD1. V dropped 1 base and J dropped 0; count of bases not matched to a gene: 8. The CDR3 is 17 residues long. Germline V gene lookup returns CDR1 LNHNV and CDR2 YYDKDF (reference sequence). For the CDR3, the DNA is TGTGCCACCAGCAGAGGGGGATCAGGACAGGACCAAGAGACCCAGTACTTC. It yields the protein CATSRGGSGQDQETQYF.

The chain combines TRBV27 with TRBJ2-4; TRBD1 might be the D (7 bases). Between the trimmed V and J ends, which lost 5 bases and 0 bases, there was a span of 26 bases. The CDR3 has 20 amino acids. Germline loops: CDR1 MNHEY, CDR2 SMNVEV (reference sequence). The CDR3 sequence: CASSPLQGGQPFLAKNIQYF. CDR3 nucleotide sequence: TGTGCCAGCAGTCCTCTTCAGGGGGGACAGCCTTTTTTAGCCAAAAACATTCAGTACTTC.

This clone was seen only a few times. The chain couples TRBV19 to TRBJ2-1; 13 bases agree with TRBD2. The V segment lost 6 bases and the J segment 9 bases; nucleotides outside the gene matches: 8. Per the germline V gene, CDR1 is LNHDA and CDR2 is SQIVND (reference sequence). The CDR3 runs 15 residues. Written as DNA, the CDR3 is TGTGCCAGTAGACCGACTAGCGGGAGGTCCGGTGAGCAGTTCTTC. This codes for CASRPTSGRSGEQFF.

The gene calls are TRBV19 and TRBJ1-3; possible D gene TRBD1, 6 bases. CDR1 LNHDA and CDR2 SQIVND come from the germline V gene (reference sequence). V was shortened by 9 bases and J by 4 bases, with 10 bases between the two germline ends. This CDR3 is built from 12 residues. The CDR3 sequence: CASGTLGNTIYF. The CDR3 nucleotides are TGTGCCAGCGGGACACTGGGAAACACCATATATTTT.

The chain joins TRBV19 to TRBJ2-7; D unclear. Trimming removed 0 bases at V and 7 bases at J, with 10 bases between. The CDR3 loop spans 13 amino acids. Germline CDR1 and CDR2: LNHDA and SQIVND (reference sequence). Here the CDR3 reads CASSIDLGREQYF. CDR3 sequence (DNA): TGTGCCAGTAGTATAGATCTCGGTCGGGAGCAGTACTTC.

This chain links TRBV2 with TRBJ1-1; D is possibly TRBD1 (6 bases). Per germline, CDR1 SNHLY and CDR2 FYNNEI. The V and J ends lost 5 bases and 4 bases respectively, with 11 bases between them. This CDR3 region has 13 residues. The CDR3 loop reads CASSITGSTEAFF. DNA for the CDR3: TGTGCCAGCAGTATTACAGGGAGCACTGAAGCTTTCTTT.

This chain joins TRBV6-6 and TRBJ2-1; possibly TRBD1 for D (6 bases). Germline V gene data show CDR1 as MNHNY and CDR2 as SVGAGI (reference sequence). The V end was cut by 9 bases, the J end by 9 bases, with 24 bases between. The CDR3 runs to 15 residues. The CDR3 DNA reads as TGTGCCAGTCTGCCGACACAGGGTTCTTGGCGTGAGCAGTTCTTC. Translating gives CASLPTQGSWREQFF.

The chain employs TRBV5-1 and TRBJ2-5; 9 bases agree with TRBD2. The CDR3 is made up of 17 amino acids. Germline loops: CDR1 SGHRS, CDR2 YFSETQ. V lost 0 bases and J lost 3; bases outside the gene matches: 9. In DNA, the CDR3 is TGCGCCAGCAGCTTGGTAGGCGGGAGGGCCTCGAAAGAGACCCAGTACTTC. Translation gives CASSLVGGRASKETQYF.

The V call is TRBV5-4, the J call TRBJ2-3; TRBD2 might be the D (6 bases). CDR1 SGHNT and CDR2 YYREEE come from the germline V gene (reference sequence). Trimming took off 3 bases at V and 5 bases at J, with 16 bases between the two ends. CDR3 length: 15 amino acids. The CDR3 DNA follows: TGTGCCAGCAGCTCGCCCCTCTCGGGAGTAGATACGCAGTATTTT. Translating gives CASSSPLSGVDTQYF. Based on the CDR3 plus reference TRBV5-4 and TRBJ2-3, the full variable domain is ETGVTQSPTHLIKTRGQQVTLRCSSQSGHNTVSWYQQALGQGPQFIFQYYREEENGRGNFPPRFSGLQFPNYSSELNVNALELDDSALYLCASSSPLSGVDTQYFGPGTRLTVL.

The V gene is TRBV1, the J gene TRBJ2-7; the table's TRBD1 call for D was not verified on the DNA. TRBV1 corresponds to a pseudogene. The CDR3 is 10 amino acids. CDR3 coding DNA: TGCACCACCTCAGGGTGCGAGCAGTACTTC. Amino acid sequence: CTTSGCEQYF.

The chain combines TRBV14 with TRBJ1-1; TRBD1 aligns across 9 bases. This CDR3 has 15 residues. Germline assignment: CDR1 SGHDN and CDR2 FVKESK. V was pared by 4 bases and J by 3 bases, with 6 bases of the junction left unmatched. The CDR3 loop reads CASSRWDRADTEAFF. CDR3 DNA: TGTGCCAGCAGCCGTTGGGACAGGGCGGACACTGAAGCTTTCTTT.

This clone was recorded a few times. The chain uses TRBV5-1 and TRBJ2-2; D possibly corresponds to TRBD2 (7 bases). Trimming removed 2 bases from V and 5 bases from J, with 10 bases in between. The V gene's germline CDR1 is SGHRS and CDR2 YFSETQ. This CDR3 is 14 amino acids long. In nucleotides, the CDR3 is TGCGCCAGCAGCTTCGGGGGGCGGACCGGGGAGCTGTTTTTT. Protein: CASSFGGRTGELFF.

J is TRBJ1-1 and V is TRBV5-1; D ambiguous. CDR3 length: 14 residues. CDR1 and CDR2 (germline): SGHRS, YFSETQ. Trimming cost V 5 bases and J 2 bases, with 13 bases left between them. In DNA, the CDR3 is TGCGCCAGCAGTCGCGCGTCGCTCAACACTGAAGCTTTCTTT. This sequence encodes CASSRASLNTEAFF.

The rearrangement uses TRBV9 and TRBJ2-1, with TRBD1 matching over 8 bases. With V trimmed by 0 bases and J by 9 bases, 8 bases remained unmatched. Germline CDR1 reads SGDLS; CDR2 reads YYNGEE. The CDR3 spans 15 residues. CDR3 sequence (DNA): TGTGCCAGCAGCGTAGCAACGGACAGGGCAGGTGAGCAGTTCTTC. Translating it yields CASSVATDRAGEQFF.

The V gene is TRBV27, the J gene TRBJ2-1; 10 bases are a match to TRBD1. The CDR3 length is 15 residues. Trimming cost V 6 bases and J 8 bases; bases outside gene matches: 10. In germline, CDR1 is MNHEY, CDR2 SMNVEV (reference sequence). The CDR3 nucleotides are TGTGCCAGCAGGAAACTAGGGACAGGGGAAGATGAGCAGTTCTTC. As protein: CASRKLGTGEDEQFF.

The genes are TRBV27 and TRBJ1-1; D may be TRBD1 (5 bases). With 3 bases removed from V and 4 bases from J, the gap between germline ends came to 21 bases. The CDR3 consists of 17 residues. Germline-derived CDR1 and CDR2 are MNHEY and SMNVEV (reference sequence). This chain's CDR3 is CASSFTRGGIRGTEAFF. The CDR3 DNA is TGTGCCAGCAGTTTTACGCGGGGAGGGATTAGGGGCACTGAAGCTTTCTTT.

The genes are TRBV19 and TRBJ2-4; 7 bases match TRBD1. Germline V CDR1 and CDR2: LNHDA, SQIVND (reference sequence). The CDR3 runs 16 residues. V lost 3 bases to trimming and J lost 8 bases; unmatched junction nucleotides: 13. The CDR3 DNA is TGTGCCAGTAGTATGTCGGCAGGGGGTGCCTTTGACATTCAGTACTTC. It is translated as CASSMSAGGAFDIQYF.